The 8 T cell receptor beta chains reported below all come from one sample, sequenced in a study of blood T cell repertoires in COVID-19. Sequencing was performed with immunoSEQ multiplex PCR; in TCRdb, only in-frame clones are kept and a portion is missing. The data show nearly 300,000 clones, approximately 84% seen once. The sequencing input was peripheral blood. The receptor source for this set is a human donor with COVID-19, enrolled during active disease. The donor label of this sample is uncertain.

The V call is TRBV11-3, the J call TRBJ2-1; 11 nucleotides align to TRBD2. V lost 4 bases and J lost 2; bases outside the gene matches: 4. Germline V gene lookup returns CDR1 SGHNT and CDR2 YENEEA. This CDR3 contains 16 residues. The CDR3 protein is CASSSSTSGTYNEQFF. The CDR3 nucleotides are TGTGCCAGCAGCTCCTCGACTAGCGGGACCTACAATGAGCAGTTCTTC.

This rearrangement joins TRBV7-2 to TRBJ2-3; weak D call: TRBD1 (5 bases). Germline V gives CDR1 SGHTA, CDR2 FQGNSA. This CDR3 is 14 amino acids long. Trimming shortened V by 0 bases and J by 6 bases, and 10 bases separated the two germline ends. CDR3 nucleotide sequence: TGTGCCAGCAGCTTAGCTGGGTCAGGGGATACGCAGTATTTT. Translation gives CASSLAGSGDTQYF. The variable domain in full, completed from reference TRBV7-2 and TRBJ2-3, reads GAGVSQSPSNKVTEKGKDVELRCDPISGHTALYWYRQSLGQGLEFLIYFQGNSAPDKSGLPSDRFSAERTGGSVSTLTIQRTQQEDSAVYLCASSLAGSGDTQYFGPGTRLTVL.

V and J are TRBV28 and TRBJ2-2, with TRBD2 matching over 8 bases. Per germline, CDR1 MDHEN and CDR2 SYDVKM. V lost 6 bases and J lost 6; bases outside the gene matches: 9. This CDR3 is built from 15 residues. CDR3 nucleotides: TGTGCCAGCAGCCCTCTGACTAGCGTCTCCGGGGAGCTGTTTTTT. Translating gives CASSPLTSVSGELFF.

This clone was observed a handful of times. The chain recombines TRBV14 with TRBJ2-1; D is perhaps TRBD2 (5 bases). Germline CDR1 is SGHDN and CDR2 is FVKESK. V was trimmed by 2 bases and J by 9 bases, leaving 11 bases between them. This CDR3 contains 13 residues. CDR3 sequence: CASSQTRASEQFF. CDR3 DNA sequence: TGTGCCAGCAGCCAAACTAGGGCCAGTGAGCAGTTCTTC.

The chain is built from TRBV19 and TRBJ1-5; D may be TRBD1 (6 bases). Germline assignment: CDR1 LNHDA and CDR2 SQIVND (reference sequence). The V and J ends lost 3 bases and 7 bases respectively, with 13 bases between them. This CDR3 is built from 14 residues. CDR3 nucleotides: TGTGCCAGTAGTATCCCAGGGGTAGGCCAGCCCCAGCATTTT. Its translation: CASSIPGVGQPQHF. Based on the CDR3 plus reference TRBV19 and TRBJ1-5, the full variable domain is DGGITQSPKYLFRKEGQNVTLSCEQNLNHDAMYWYRQDPGQGLRLIYYSQIVNDFQKGDIAEGYSVSREKKESFPLTVTSAQKNPTAFYLCASSIPGVGQPQHFGDGTRLSIL.

V usage is TRBV6-2 or TRBV6-3 and J usage is TRBJ2-7; 8 nucleotides agree with TRBD2. V lost 2 bases and J lost 3; bases outside the gene matches: 15. Germline values: CDR1 MNHEY, CDR2 SVGEGT. The CDR3 is made up of 18 amino acids. The CDR3 DNA is TGTGCCAGCAGTTACGGTTTTGGGGACGGGAGGGCCTTCTACGAGCAGTACTTC. Amino acid sequence: CASSYGFGDGRAFYEQYF.

The chain combines TRBV3-1 (or the pseudogene TRBV3-2) with TRBJ2-1; D might be TRBD1 (6 bases). Per germline, CDR1 LGHDT and CDR2 YNNKEL (reference sequence). The CDR3 spans 14 residues. Trimming removed 2 bases from V and 10 bases from J, with 15 bases in between. The CDR3 protein is CASSQSGSQGEQFF. The CDR3 coding sequence is TGTGCCAGCAGCCAAAGTGGCTCCCAGGGGGAGCAGTTCTTC.

This chain's CDR3 is CASSYSGRNTGELFF. DNA for the CDR3: TGTGCCAGCAGCTATAGCGGGAGGAACACCGGGGAGCTGTTTTTT. The rearrangement joins TRBV7-8 to TRBJ2-2; 9 bases line up with TRBD2. This CDR3 is built from 15 residues. J gave up 1 base and V 4 bases, and 1 base lay outside the gene matches. The germline V gene has CDR1 SGHVS and CDR2 FQNEAQ.